What follows describes a single T cell receptor (beta chain). The data derive from a study of blood T cell repertoires in COVID-19. Study-level background: Acute and convalescent COVID-19 specimens originated in the United States, Italy and Spain. Sample material is recorded as cDNA or gDNA derived from T cells, B-cell-depleted T cells, or PBMCs.

V lost 3 bases, J lost 0 bases, and 12 bases lay in between. CDR3 size: 15 residues. The V gene's germline CDR1 is SGDLS and CDR2 YYNGEE. Per the original methods: Amplification of reference gene primers was used by the study to estimate nucleated cell counts. Generated by immunoSEQ multiplex PCR, the TCRdb table keeps only in-frame clones and is missing some. That table supplies the V and J calls and clone size; D and trimming were determined from the DNA. The table shows over 200,000 clones, with nearly 90% occurring only once. The receptor's source is a woman aged 18-30 years who had recovered from COVID-19. This rearrangement joins TRBV9 to TRBJ1-2; no firm D call. Sequenced: peripheral blood. This chain's CDR3 is CASSDPGSSNYGYTF. In nucleotides, the CDR3 is TGTGCCAGCAGCGACCCAGGTTCCTCTAACTATGGCTACACCTTC.